Listed below are T cell receptor beta chains from one sample, sequenced in a study of T cell repertoires in aging, cancer and after chemotherapy. One entry per CDR3 protein, called by TCRdb with MiXCR from the multiplex PCR reads. The table has around 6,500 distinct CDR3 sequences, 22% seen once. The sample comprised blood. These receptor sequences come from a human donor with a blood cancer. CDR3s include the opening cysteine and the closing phenylalanine or tryptophan. A D gene is named only where the DNA matches it firmly. Some rows mark clone size as missing; the rest say once, few, many or name a class of expanded clone.

>NA|few|TRBJ2-2|TRBV20-1
TGCAGTGCCTCCGACGAGAAAACCGGGGAGCTGTTTTTT
CSASDEKTGELFF
>TRBD1|NA|TRBJ1-1|TRBV10-3
TGTGCCATCAGTGACCCGACAGGGTTCGGTGGAATGGCTTTCTTT
CAISDPTGFGGMAFF
>NA|medium-sized|TRBJ2-5|TRBV30
TGTGCCTGGAGTGTACTGGGGGCCGCGGAGACCCAGTACTTC
CAWSVLGAAETQYF
>TRBD2|medium-sized|TRBJ2-3|TRBV6-5
TGTGCCAGCAGTCAAGCGGGATGGGGTAAAGATACGCAGTATTTT
CASSQAGWGKDTQYF
>NA|medium-sized|TRBJ1-1|TRBV6-5
TGTGCCAGCAGTCTGGGGGGGGAGGTGAACACTGAAGCTTTCTTT
CASSLGGEVNTEAFF
>TRBD2|few|TRBJ2-7|TRBV4-3
TGCGCCAGCAGCCACGAAACTAGCGCCAAATCCTACGAGCAGTACTTC
CASSHETSAKSYEQYF
>NA|NA|TRBJ2-5|TRBV18
TGTGCCAGCTCGCTTCAAGGGGCAATGGAGACCCAGTACTTC
CASSLQGAMETQYF
>NA|NA|TRBJ2-7|TRBV5-6
TGTGCCAGCAGCTTGATCAGTTCCCTCGGCGAGCAGTACTTC
CASSLISSLGEQYF
>NA|medium-sized|TRBJ2-7|TRBV19
TGTGCCAGTTCCGGGACAAGTGCCTACGAGCAGTACTTC
CASSGTSAYEQYF
>TRBD1|medium-sized|TRBJ1-2|TRBV13
TGTGCCAGCAGCTCCCGGGACAGGGGAGAGATTAACTATGGCTACACCTTC
CASSSRDRGEINYGYTF
>TRBD2|NA|TRBJ2-1|TRBV6-2/TRBV6-3
TGTGCCAGTACTTCTAGCGGGCGCTACAATGAGCAGTTCTTC
CASTSSGRYNEQFF
>TRBD2|NA|TRBJ2-5|TRBV7-2
TGTGCCAGCAGCTTAGGACTAGCGGGAGGGCCAGGGGAGACCCAGTACTTC
CASSLGLAGGPGETQYF
>NA|few|TRBJ2-2|TRBV10-2
TGCGCCAGCACTCACCCCGGGGAGCTGTTTTTT
CASTHPGELFF
>TRBD2|NA|TRBJ2-7|TRBV18
TGTGCCAGCTCACCTCTCCCCGGGACTAGCGGGAGGGAGTCCTACGAGCAGTACTTC
CASSPLPGTSGRESYEQYF
>TRBD2|few|TRBJ2-7|TRBV10-3
TGTGCCATCAGTGAGTCAGGTGGACTAGACGGCGAGCAGTACTTC
CAISESGGLDGEQYF
>NA|NA|TRBJ1-1|TRBV13
TGTGCCAGCAGCTTAATAATCGGGGGAAACACTGAAGCTTTCTTT
CASSLIIGGNTEAFF
>TRBD2|medium-sized|TRBJ2-3|TRBV7-9
TGTGCCAGCAGCCGCGAAGCGGGAACGAACACAGATACGCAGTATTTT
CASSREAGTNTDTQYF
>NA|NA|TRBJ1-6|TRBV11-1
TGTGCCAGCAGCTTAGCTCCAGGGATAAATTCACCCCTCCACTTT
CASSLAPGINSPLHF
>TRBD2|few|TRBJ2-7|TRBV7-2
TGTGCCAGCAGCCAGGCTCCGAGCGGGAGCCTCAACGAGCAGTACTTC
CASSQAPSGSLNEQYF
>TRBD1|medium-sized|TRBJ2-1|TRBV6-5
TGTGCCAGCACAAAAGTAGGACAGGTGAATGAGCAGTTCTTC
CASTKVGQVNEQFF
>NA|NA|TRBJ2-7|TRBV30
TGTGCCTGGAGTGTACTACCCTACGAGCAGTACTTC
CAWSVLPYEQYF
>TRBD2|few|TRBJ2-1|TRBV28
TGTGCCAGCACTAGCGGGATCTACAATGAGCAGTTCTTC
CASTSGIYNEQFF
>NA|medium-sized|TRBJ2-1|TRBV6-2/TRBV6-3
TGTGCCAGCAGTTACTCAATTCAGGTGAGCTCCTACAATGAGCAGTTCTTC
CASSYSIQVSSYNEQFF
>NA|few|TRBJ1-1|TRBV5-6
TGTGCCAGCAGCTTGGACCCCCCCACTGAAGCTTTCTTT
CASSLDPPTEAFF
>TRBD1|NA|TRBJ1-4|TRBV28
TGTGCCAGCAGCTTACAGGGGAGGACTAATGAAAAACTGTTTTTT
CASSLQGRTNEKLFF
>NA|medium-sized|TRBJ2-2|TRBV6-2/TRBV6-3
TGTGCCAGCAGTCCCCCAGGAGGTTACACCGGGGAGCTGTTTTTT
CASSPPGGYTGELFF
>NA|NA|TRBJ1-4|TRBV24-1
TGTGCCACCAGTGATCTACAGGGTAGGGTCGGTGAAAAACTGTTTTTT
CATSDLQGRVGEKLFF
>NA|few|TRBJ1-2|TRBV28
TGTGCCAGCAGTACCCAGGGCGTCTATGGCTACACCTTC
CASSTQGVYGYTF
>NA|NA|TRBJ2-6|TRBV7-2
TGTGCCAGCAGTCGGTCGCAGGGCCTCTCTGGGGCCAACGTCCTGACTTTC
CASSRSQGLSGANVLTF
>NA|NA|TRBJ2-1|TRBV4-2
TGTGCCAGCAGCCATCTCGAGGTTCCGAACCACAATGAGCAGTTCTTC
CASSHLEVPNHNEQFF
>TRBD1|NA|TRBJ1-1|TRBV30
TGTGCCTGGAGCCCGTTTGGACAGGTCAGCACTGAAGCTTTCTTT
CAWSPFGQVSTEAFF
>NA|few|TRBJ1-5|TRBV20-1
TGCAGTGCTAGCGCCTCCAATCAGCCCCAGCATTTT
CSASASNQPQHF
>TRBD2|medium-sized|TRBJ2-5|TRBV27
TGTGCCAGCAGTCGCGGGGGGTGGGAGACCCAGTACTTC
CASSRGGWETQYF
>NA|NA|TRBJ2-5|TRBV4-3
TGCGCCAGCAGCCAAGGAGGATCGTTACGGGACACCGGAGAAGAGACCCAGTACTTC
CASSQGGSLRDTGEETQYF
>NA|NA|TRBJ2-7|TRBV20-1
TGCAGTGCTTCAACCCCCATGAGGTTGTACGAGCAGTACTTC
CSASTPMRLYEQYF
>NA|medium-sized|TRBJ2-1|TRBV7-6
TGTGCCAGCAGCTTTAAGGATGAGCAGTTCTTC
CASSFKDEQFF
>TRBD1|NA|TRBJ2-5|TRBV7-2
TGTGCCAGCAGCTTCAGACAGGGCCAAGAGACCCAGTACTTC
CASSFRQGQETQYF
>NA|medium-sized|TRBJ1-5|TRBV18
TGTGCCAGCTCACCAAGGAAGCAGGGCAATCAGCCCCAGCATTTT
CASSPRKQGNQPQHF
>NA|few|TRBJ1-1|TRBV6-6
TGTGCCAGCAGTTCCCAGGGCACTGAAGCTTTCTTT
CASSSQGTEAFF
>TRBD1|NA|TRBJ1-2|TRBV4-3
TGCGCCAGCAGCCCCGGGACAGGGAGTTATGGCTACACCTTC
CASSPGTGSYGYTF
>TRBD2|NA|TRBJ2-3|TRBV20-1
TGCAGCGTAGGTCGGGGGGGGGCTGATACGCAGTATTTT
CSVGRGGADTQYF
>NA|NA|TRBJ1-2|TRBV27
TGTGCCAGCAGTTTAACACAGTTCTCTGGCTACACCTTC
CASSLTQFSGYTF
>TRBD1|medium-sized|TRBJ1-5|TRBV27
TGTGCCAGCAGCAGGGACAGGGGGGTTCAGCCCCAGCATTTT
CASSRDRGVQPQHF
>NA|medium-sized|TRBJ2-5|TRBV6-1
TGTGCCAGCAGTGACTGGGAGACCCAGTACTTC
CASSDWETQYF
>NA|NA|TRBJ1-1|TRBV7-2
TGTGCCAGCAGCCTGGGACACCGGAACACTGAAGCTTTCTTT
CASSLGHRNTEAFF
>TRBD1|few|TRBJ1-2|TRBV20-1
TGCAGTGCTAGACCGGGACAGGGGAACGCTAACTATGGCTACACCTTC
CSARPGQGNANYGYTF
>TRBD1|medium-sized|TRBJ2-2|TRBV30
TGTGCCTCCTCCGGGACAGGGGGCCTCACCGGGGAGCTGTTTTTT
CASSGTGGLTGELFF
>NA|NA|TRBJ2-5|TRBV30
TGTGCCTGTACCAAAGTCGAGGGTAACGAAGAGACCCAGTACTTC
CACTKVEGNEETQYF
>TRBD1|few|TRBJ2-5|TRBV5-4
TGTGCCAGCAGCTTTACATCTCTCCGGGACAGGGGGCATTCAGAGACCCAGTACTTC
CASSFTSLRDRGHSETQYF